The 10 T cell receptor beta chains given below trace back to one sample, sequenced in a study of T cells in Graves' hyperthyroidism and ophthalmopathy. Amplification targeted TCR beta CDR3 regions from RNA transcripts. When the TCR CDR3 underwent first-round RT-PCR, the HTBI primer set was used. TCRdb re-analysed the multiplex PCR reads in MiXCR, keeping a single row per CDR3 protein. The sample yields roughly 500,000 distinct CDR3 sequences, approximately 49% seen once. The material sequenced was peripheral blood or thyroid tissue (not recorded which). The receptors were gathered from an adult woman with Graves' disease, either hyperthyroidism or ophthalmopathy (not recorded which).

This clonotype showed up just a few times. This rearrangement joins TRBV5-1 to TRBJ1-4; a weak D match, TRBD1 (5 bases). With 5 bases removed from V and 8 bases from J, the gap between germline ends came to 19 bases. CDR3 length equals 15 residues. Looked up from germline, CDR1 is SGHRS and CDR2 is YFSETQ. CDR3 sequence reads: CASRPTGRVEEKLFF. The DNA of the CDR3 is TGCGCCAGCAGGCCGACGGGACGGGTAGAGGAAAAACTGTTTTTT. Complete variable domain (other parts from reference TRBV5-1 and TRBJ1-4): KAGVTQTPRYLIKTRGQQVTLSCSPISGHRSVSWYQQTPGQGLQFLFEYFSETQRNKGNFPGRFSGRQFSNSRSEMNVSTLELGDSALYLCASRPTGRVEEKLFFGSGTQLSVL.

This clonotype was seen a handful of times. The CDR3 DNA sequence: TGTGCCAGCAGCCCCCTGACAGGGTGGCAAGGCGAGCAGTACTTC. Protein sequence: CASSPLTGWQGEQYF. The rearrangement uses TRBV14 and TRBJ2-7; 7 nucleotides agree with TRBD1. With V trimmed by 4 bases and J by 6 bases, 12 bases remained unmatched. CDR1 and CDR2 from the germline V gene are SGHDN and FVKESK. CDR3 length: 15 residues.

The chain uses TRBV9 and TRBJ2-7; the D is unclear. The V gene lost 3 bases and the J gene lost 7 bases, with 11 bases spanning the gap. Looked up from germline, CDR1 is SGDLS and CDR2 is YYNGEE. The CDR3 loop spans 12 amino acids. Here the CDR3 reads CASSGRDREQYF. CDR3 nucleotides: TGTGCCAGCAGCGGCCGAGACCGAGAGCAGTACTTC.

In regard to this clonotype: One junction end disagrees with the germline gene, perhaps due to a read error. This sequence joins TRBV6-5 and TRBJ2-2, with a weak D call TRBD2 (5 bases). The CDR3 has 12 residues. Germline V lookup: CDR1 MNHEY, CDR2 SVGAGI. CDR3 in amino acids: CASRLYTGELFF. CDR3 nucleotide sequence: TGTGCCAGCAGACTTTACACCGGGGAGTTGTTTTTT.

The chain joins TRBV24-1 to TRBJ2-5; no clear D gene. This CDR3 spans 12 amino acids. V lost 12 bases, J lost 5 bases, and 15 bases lay in between. In germline, CDR1 is KGHDR, CDR2 SFDVKD. This CDR3 reads CAVSDRWETQYF. The DNA of the CDR3 is TGTGCCGTCAGTGACCGGTGGGAGACCCAGTACTTC.

The chain uses TRBV2 and TRBJ1-1; 9 bases match TRBD1. Germline values: CDR1 SNHLY, CDR2 FYNNEI. The V and J ends lost 6 bases and 1 base, in that order; junction bases with no gene match: 9. This CDR3 is 16 amino acids long. CDR3 sequence reads: CASSRQGGGENTEAFF. CDR3 bases: TGTGCCAGCAGCCGACAGGGGGGGGGGGAGAACACTGAAGCTTTCTTT.

Regarding this clonotype: Germline and junction disagree at one end, which may indicate a read error. DNA for the CDR3: TGTGCCAGCAGCCAAGTGACAGGGAGTTTT. Amino acids: CASSQVTGSF. The chain recombines TRBV14 with TRBJ1-4; the match to TRBD1 covers 7 bases. CDR1 SGHDN and CDR2 FVKESK come from the germline V gene. The CDR3 is 10 amino acids.

The genes are TRBV7-6 and TRBJ2-5; TRBD2 matches 7 bases. Germline-derived CDR1 and CDR2 are SGHVS and FNYEAQ. V lost 5 bases, J lost 0 bases, and 15 bases stayed unmatched. The CDR3 extends over 18 amino acids. CDR3 nucleotides: TGTGCCAGCAGCCGAGGGAGGGGAAGGGGCCCGTACCAAGAGACCCAGTACTTC. It codes for CASSRGRGRGPYQETQYF.

This clonotype was seen a handful of times. This sequence joins TRBV6-6 and TRBJ2-7; D uncertain. Germline CDR1 is MNHNY and CDR2 is SVGAGI (reference sequence). V lost 1 base and J 7 bases, leaving 11 bases between the germline ends. The CDR3 has 13 amino acids. The CDR3 DNA reads as TGTGCCAGCAGTTACTACGGTGTTGGGGAGCAGTACTTC. This codes for CASSYYGVGEQYF.

The chain employs TRBV19 and TRBJ1-2; D is unclear. V lost 7 bases and J 0 bases, leaving 9 bases between the germline ends. The germline V gene encodes CDR1 LNHDA and CDR2 SQIVND (reference sequence). The CDR3 length is 13 residues. CDR3 protein: CASTDGANYGYTF. Here the CDR3 DNA reads TGTGCCAGTACAGACGGAGCTAACTATGGCTACACCTTC.